Following are 3 T cell receptor beta chains from one sample sequenced in a study of identical twins (dated by TCRdb to about 2016). The library came from 5' RACE. TCRdb shows the sequencer as Illumina HiSeq 2000. TCRdb handled the public reads itself, with Q25 trimming in fastp and clone calling in MiXCR, and kept productive beta chains. Every CDR3 protein is listed once, alongside the most common genes and DNA of its rows. Here the sample has roughly 260,000 distinct CDR3 sequences; 7% to 8.5% occur a single time. The ten top clones hold under 6.5% of the sample. These data were also reused for a study on yellow fever vaccine responses in identical twins.

Material for sequencing was CD8+ T cells sorted from blood. The source of these receptors is a woman between 18 and 30 years old in good health.

This clonotype came up a few times. This chain joins TRBV2 and TRBJ2-7; D is uncertain. The CDR3 runs 15 residues. V lost 0 bases to trimming and J lost 4 bases, with 13 bases between them. Germline loops: CDR1 SNHLY, CDR2 FYNNEI. CDR3 DNA sequence: TGTGCCAGCAGTGAAGCCAAGGGAATCCTTTACGAGCAGTACTTC. Translating it yields CASSEAKGILYEQYF. The full variable domain, in which reference TRBV2 and TRBJ2-7 provide the parts outside the CDR3, is EPEVTQTPSHQVTQMGQEVILRCVPISNHLYFYWYRQILGQKVEFLVSFYNNEISEKSEIFDDQFSVERPDGSNFTLKIRSTKLEDSAMYFCASSEAKGILYEQYFGPGTRLTVT.

The J gene is TRBJ2-2, the V gene TRBV7-8; D is ambiguous. Trimming shortened V by 0 bases and J by 4 bases, and 9 bases separated the two germline ends. CDR1 is SGHVS, CDR2 FQNEAQ, per germline. The CDR3 covers 15 residues. CDR3 loop: CASSLAGYGTGELFF. The CDR3, as DNA: TGTGCCAGCAGCTTAGCGGGCTATGGCACCGGGGAGCTGTTTTTT.

This clonotype turned up a few times. The rearrangement links TRBV14 to TRBJ2-2; TRBD2 matches at 7 bases. CDR1 and CDR2 (germline): SGHDN, FVKESK. V gave up 2 bases and J gave up 6 bases; unmatched junction bases: 9. The CDR3 has 16 residues. CDR3 in amino acids: CASSQYGDGRPGELFF. The DNA of the CDR3 is TGTGCCAGCAGCCAATATGGGGACGGGAGGCCCGGGGAGCTGTTTTTT. The whole variable domain, remainder taken from reference TRBV14 and TRBJ2-2, is EAGVTQFPSHSVIEKGQTVTLRCDPISGHDNLYWYRRVMGKEIKFLLHFVKESKQDESGMPNNRFLAERTGGTYSTLKVQPAELEDSGVYFCASSQYGDGRPGELFFGEGSRLTVL.